This T cell receptor beta chain was recorded in a study of blood T cell repertoires in COVID-19. Turning to the study itself: Both acute and convalescent COVID-19 samples were obtained from the United States, Italy and Spain. PBMCs, B-cell-depleted T cells, or T cells were the source of the cDNA or gDNA that made up the material.

Under the authors' procedure: Reference gene primers were amplified, and this amplification served to estimate nucleated cell counts. Generated by immunoSEQ multiplex PCR, the TCRdb table keeps only in-frame clones and is missing some. V and J calls and clone size follow that table, whereas D and trimming were derived from the DNA. Of more than 110,000 clones in the sample, about four fifths are singletons; the top ten hold around 4%. The germline V and J ends were trimmed by 8 bases and 4 bases, with 14 bases remaining between them. Germline CDR1 and CDR2: MDHEN and SYDVKM. The CDR3 loop spans 13 amino acids.

What was sequenced was peripheral blood. This TCR was recovered from a woman aged 55-69 years with acute or convalescent COVID-19. The genes are TRBV28 and TRBJ1-2; possible D gene TRBD1, 5 bases. DNA for the CDR3: TGTGCCAGCGTTGGGGGGACCCTCTATGGCTACACCTTC. It is translated as CASVGGTLYGYTF.